This TCR beta chain was sequenced during a study of T cell responses to AZD1222 COVID-19 vaccine. Germline V gene data show CDR1 as MDHEN and CDR2 as SYDVKM. This CDR3 is 16 amino acids long. The V gene end was trimmed by 1 base and the J gene end by 5 bases; junction bases not matched to a gene: 5. The table came from immunoSEQ multiplex PCR; TCRdb's copy has only in-frame clones and leaves some out. Of roughly 150,000 clones detected, around 94% appear once; the ten largest clones hold approximately 4.8%. Concerning this clone itself: As yet, its antigen is unknown.

Broader study findings: Spike as a whole was targeted by vaccine-associated CD4 TCRs, dominant at 160-218 and 743-854.

The sample here was peripheral blood, taken 28 days after the second AZD1222 dose. The V gene is TRBV28, the J gene TRBJ2-1; TRBD2 aligns across 10 bases. The receptor was isolated from an adult who received the AZD1222 COVID-19 vaccine. CDR3 in DNA: TGTGCCAGCAGTTTATTTAGGACTAGCGGCGACAATGAGCAGTTCTTC. Protein: CASSLFRTSGDNEQFF.